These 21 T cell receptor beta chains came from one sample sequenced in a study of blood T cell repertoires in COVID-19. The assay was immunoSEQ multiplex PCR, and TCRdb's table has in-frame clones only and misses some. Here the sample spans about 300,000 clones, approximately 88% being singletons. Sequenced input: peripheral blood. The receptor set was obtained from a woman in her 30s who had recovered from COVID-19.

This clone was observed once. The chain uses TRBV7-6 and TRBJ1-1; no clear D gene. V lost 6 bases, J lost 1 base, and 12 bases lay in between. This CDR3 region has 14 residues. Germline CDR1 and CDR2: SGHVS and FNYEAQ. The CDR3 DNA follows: TGTGCCAGCAGAGCCGTGGCGGAGAACACTGAAGCTTTCTTT. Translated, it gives CASRAVAENTEAFF.

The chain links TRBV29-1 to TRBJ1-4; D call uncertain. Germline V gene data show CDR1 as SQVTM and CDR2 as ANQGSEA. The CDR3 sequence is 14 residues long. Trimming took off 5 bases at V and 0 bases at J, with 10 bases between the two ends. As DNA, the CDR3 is TGCAGCGTTCTCAGGAGGCCAACTAATGAAAAACTGTTTTTT. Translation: CSVLRRPTNEKLFF.

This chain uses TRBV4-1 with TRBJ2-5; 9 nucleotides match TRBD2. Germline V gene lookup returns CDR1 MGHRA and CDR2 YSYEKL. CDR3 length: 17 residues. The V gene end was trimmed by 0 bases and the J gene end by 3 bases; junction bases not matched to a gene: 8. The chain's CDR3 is CASSQEIVRTSEETQYF. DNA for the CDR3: TGCGCCAGCAGCCAAGAAATAGTCAGGACTAGCGAAGAGACCCAGTACTTC.

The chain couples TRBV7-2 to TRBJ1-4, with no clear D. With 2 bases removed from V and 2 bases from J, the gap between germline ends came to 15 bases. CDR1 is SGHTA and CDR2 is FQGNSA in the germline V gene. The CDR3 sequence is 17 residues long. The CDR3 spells CASSLRGGSLTNEKLFF. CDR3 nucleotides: TGTGCCAGCAGCTTACGGGGAGGGTCGCTGACTAATGAAAAACTGTTTTTT.

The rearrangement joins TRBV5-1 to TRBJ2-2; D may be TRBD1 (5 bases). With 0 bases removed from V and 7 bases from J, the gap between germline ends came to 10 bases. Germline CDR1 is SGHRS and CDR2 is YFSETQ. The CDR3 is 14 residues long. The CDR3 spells CASSLAGSSGELFF. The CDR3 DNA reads TGCGCCAGCAGCTTGGCAGGGTCCAGCGGGGAGCTGTTTTTT.

CDR3 region: CASSYSRLYGYTF. DNA of the CDR3: TGTGCCAGCAGTTATTCTCGTCTCTATGGCTACACCTTC. The rearrangement uses TRBV6-5 and TRBJ1-2; D is undetermined. V dropped 3 bases and J dropped 4 bases, with 9 bases sitting between them. This CDR3 comprises 13 residues. Germline V gives CDR1 MNHEY, CDR2 SVGAGI.

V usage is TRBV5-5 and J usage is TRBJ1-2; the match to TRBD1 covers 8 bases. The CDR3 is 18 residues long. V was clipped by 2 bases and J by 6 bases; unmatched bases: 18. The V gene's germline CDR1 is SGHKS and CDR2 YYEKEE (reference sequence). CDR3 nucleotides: TGTGCCAGCAGCTTCCGCATTTCCGCAGGGGGCAGTAGCGATGGCTACACCTTC. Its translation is CASSFRISAGGSSDGYTF.

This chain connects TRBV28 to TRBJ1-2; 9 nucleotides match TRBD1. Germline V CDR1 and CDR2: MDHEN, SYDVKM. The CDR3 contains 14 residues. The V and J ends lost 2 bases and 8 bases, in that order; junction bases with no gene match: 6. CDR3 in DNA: TGTGCCAGCAGTTTAACGGACAGGGGATACGGCTACACCTTC. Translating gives CASSLTDRGYGYTF.

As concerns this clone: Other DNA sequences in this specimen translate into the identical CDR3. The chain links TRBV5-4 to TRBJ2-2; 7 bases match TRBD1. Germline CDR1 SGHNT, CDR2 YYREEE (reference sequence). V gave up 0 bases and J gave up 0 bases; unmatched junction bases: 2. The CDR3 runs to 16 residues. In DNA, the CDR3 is TGTGCCAGCAGCTTGGGACAGGGAACGAACACCGGGGAGCTGTTTTTT. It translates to CASSLGQGTNTGELFF.

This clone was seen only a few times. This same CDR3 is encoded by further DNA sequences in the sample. The CDR3 loop is CAWSVQGGGQPQHF. In nucleotides, the CDR3 is TGTGCCTGGAGTGTACAGGGGGGAGGTCAGCCCCAGCATTTT. This chain joins TRBV30 and TRBJ1-5, with TRBD1 matching over 8 bases. Unmatched junction bases numbered 4, after V lost 0 bases and J lost 6 bases. Germline V gene lookup returns CDR1 GTSNPN and CDR2 SVGIG (reference sequence). The CDR3 has 14 residues.

CDR3 sequence (DNA): TGTGCCAGCATCCTGGACAGGGGGCATGGCTACACCTTC. This sequence encodes CASILDRGHGYTF. V and J are TRBV12-3 or TRBV12-4 and TRBJ1-2; 11 nucleotides align to TRBD1. The CDR3 covers 13 residues. Trimming cost V 7 bases and J 6 bases; bases outside gene matches: 4.

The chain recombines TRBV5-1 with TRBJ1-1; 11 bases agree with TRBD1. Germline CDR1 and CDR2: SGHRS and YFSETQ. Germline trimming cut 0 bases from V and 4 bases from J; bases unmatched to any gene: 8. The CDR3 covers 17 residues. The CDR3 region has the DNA TGCGCCAGCAGCTTGGGGACAGGGGGCGATTTTGGCACTGAAGCTTTCTTT. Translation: CASSLGTGGDFGTEAFF. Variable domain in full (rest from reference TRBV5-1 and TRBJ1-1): KAGVTQTPRYLIKTRGQQVTLSCSPISGHRSVSWYQQTPGQGLQFLFEYFSETQRNKGNFPGRFSGRQFSNSRSEMNVSTLELGDSALYLCASSLGTGGDFGTEAFFGQGTRLTVV.

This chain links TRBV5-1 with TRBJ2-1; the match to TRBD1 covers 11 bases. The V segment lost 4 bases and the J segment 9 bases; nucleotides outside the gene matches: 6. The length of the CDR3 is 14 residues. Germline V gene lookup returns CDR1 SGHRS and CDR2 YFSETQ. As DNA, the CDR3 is TGCGCCAGCAGCGCCGGGACAGGGGGATCTGAGCAGTTCTTC. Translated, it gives CASSAGTGGSEQFF.

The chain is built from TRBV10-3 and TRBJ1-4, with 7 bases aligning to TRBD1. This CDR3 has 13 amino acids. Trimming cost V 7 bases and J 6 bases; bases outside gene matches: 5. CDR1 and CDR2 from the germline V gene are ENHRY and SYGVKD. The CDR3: CAITGGTDEKLFF. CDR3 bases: TGTGCCATCACCGGCGGGACAGATGAAAAACTGTTTTTT.

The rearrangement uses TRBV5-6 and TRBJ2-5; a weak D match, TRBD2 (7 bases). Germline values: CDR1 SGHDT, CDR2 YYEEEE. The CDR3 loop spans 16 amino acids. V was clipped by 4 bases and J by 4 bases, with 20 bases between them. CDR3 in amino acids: CASSEDMGGGRETQYF. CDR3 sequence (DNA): TGTGCCAGCAGCGAAGATATGGGGGGGGGCCGAGAGACCCAGTACTTC.

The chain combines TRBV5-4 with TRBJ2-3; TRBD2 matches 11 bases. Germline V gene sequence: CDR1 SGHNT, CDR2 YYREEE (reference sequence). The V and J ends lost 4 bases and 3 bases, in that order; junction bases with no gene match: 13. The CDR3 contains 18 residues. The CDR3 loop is CASSTNLAGGSRTDTQYF. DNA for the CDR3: TGTGCCAGCAGCACAAATCTAGCGGGGGGCAGCAGGACAGATACGCAGTATTTT.

The CDR3 loop reads CASSPEGPDEKLFF. The CDR3 DNA reads as TGTGCCAGCAGCCCAGAGGGGCCGGATGAAAAACTGTTTTTT. The gene calls are TRBV3-1 (or the pseudogene TRBV3-2) and TRBJ1-4, with TRBD1 as a possible D gene (5 bases). CDR3 length equals 14 residues. V shed 4 bases and J shed 6 bases, with 12 bases lying between them. In germline, CDR1 is LGHDT, CDR2 YNNKEL (reference sequence).

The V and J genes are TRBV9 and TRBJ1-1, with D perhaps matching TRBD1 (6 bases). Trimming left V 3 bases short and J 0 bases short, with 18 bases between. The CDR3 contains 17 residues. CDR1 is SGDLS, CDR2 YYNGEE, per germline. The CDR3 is CASSGGQGMYLNTEAFF. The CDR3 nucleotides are TGTGCCAGCAGCGGCGGGCAGGGGATGTACTTGAACACTGAAGCTTTCTTT.

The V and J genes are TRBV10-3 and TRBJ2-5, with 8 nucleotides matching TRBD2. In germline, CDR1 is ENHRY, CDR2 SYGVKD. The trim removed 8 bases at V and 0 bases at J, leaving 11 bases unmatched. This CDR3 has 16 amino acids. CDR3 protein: CAIRGGAGEYQETQYF. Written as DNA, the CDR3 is TGTGCCATCCGGGGGGGGGCAGGCGAGTACCAAGAGACCCAGTACTTC.

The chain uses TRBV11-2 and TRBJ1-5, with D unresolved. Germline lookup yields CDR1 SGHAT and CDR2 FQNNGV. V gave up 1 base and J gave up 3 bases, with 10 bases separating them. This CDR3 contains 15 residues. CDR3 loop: CASSLALGDNQPQHF. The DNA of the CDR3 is TGTGCCAGCAGCTTAGCCCTAGGAGACAATCAGCCCCAGCATTTT.

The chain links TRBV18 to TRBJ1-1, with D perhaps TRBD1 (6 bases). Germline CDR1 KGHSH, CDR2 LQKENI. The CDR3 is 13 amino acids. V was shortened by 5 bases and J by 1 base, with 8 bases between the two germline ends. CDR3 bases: TGTGCCAGCTCAATACAGGGGAACACTGAAGCTTTCTTT. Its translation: CASSIQGNTEAFF.